This T cell receptor beta chain was profiled in a study of shared clonotypes between healthy human individuals. This clone has a single count. Its antigen remains unidentified. A CD45RA-negative memory subset and a CD45RA+ naive subset were separated from the CD4+ cells. The CDR3 contains 16 residues. With V trimmed by 0 bases and J by 4 bases, 5 bases remained unmatched. The germline gives CDR1 SGHDT, CDR2 YYEEEE. General observations from the study: Richness estimates generally favored naive over memory subsets.

Clones were sequenced by immunoSEQ multiplex PCR, and TCRdb holds only the in-frame ones, with some missing. The data hold about 2.4 million clones, with just over 90% observed a single time. The clonotype was recovered from a man aged 18 to 29 in good health. The source material was naive CD4+ T cells sorted from blood. As to subset: CD45RA+ positively selected. This chain joins TRBV5-6 and TRBJ2-2; 8 bases fit TRBD1. CDR3 sequence (DNA): TGTGCCAGCAGCTTGGTTGGGCAGGGGGCCACCGGGGAGCTGTTTTTT. This gives the protein CASSLVGQGATGELFF.